One sample yielded the 28 T cell receptor beta chains listed below, sequenced in a study of T cells in Graves' hyperthyroidism and ophthalmopathy. RNA transcripts were the template for amplifying TCR beta CDR3 regions. With the HTBI primer set, the TCR CDR3 went through a first round of RT-PCR. TCRdb re-called the multiplex PCR reads through MiXCR, storing one row per CDR3 protein. The data hold roughly 530,000 distinct CDR3 sequences, with roughly 15% observed a single time. Material for sequencing was blood. The receptors here all came from a woman between 18 and 30 years old with Graves' ophthalmopathy.

V and J are TRBV7-2 and TRBJ2-6; D is unresolved. The CDR3 consists of 16 residues. V was shortened by 4 bases and J by 2 bases, with 12 bases between the two germline ends. CDR1 is SGHTA, CDR2 FQGNSA, per germline. CDR3 loop: CASSSSTVTGANVLTF. The CDR3 region has the DNA TGTGCCAGCAGCTCGAGTACGGTTACTGGGGCCAACGTCCTGACTTTC. Looking up the rest from reference TRBV7-2 and TRBJ2-6 gives the full variable domain: GAGVSQSPSNKVTEKGKDVELRCDPISGHTALYWYRQSLGQGLEFLIYFQGNSAPDKSGLPSDRFSAERTGGSVSTLTIQRTQQEDSAVYLCASSSSTVTGANVLTFGAGSRLTVL.

The CDR3 bases are TGTGCCAGCAGCATATCAGGGTTTTACAATCAGCCCCAGCATTTT. This translates into CASSISGFYNQPQHF. The chain links TRBV7-3 to TRBJ1-5; the D gene is possibly TRBD1 (5 bases). Germline V gives CDR1 SGHTA, CDR2 FQGTGA. The CDR3 sequence is 15 residues long. V was clipped by 5 bases and J by 3 bases, with 14 bases between them.

The chain has TRBV12-3 or TRBV12-4 and TRBJ1-1; a weak D match, TRBD1 (5 bases). The CDR3 totals 11 residues. V lost 6 bases, J lost 11 bases, and 13 bases lay in between. The DNA for the CDR3 is TGTGCCAGCAGCCCGGGACCGTGGGCTTTCTTT. Residues: CASSPGPWAFF.

The chain has TRBV10-3 and TRBJ1-5; 7 bases fit TRBD1. This CDR3 spans 18 amino acids. The V gene end was trimmed by 2 bases and the J gene end by 0 bases; junction bases not matched to a gene: 10. Germline lookup yields CDR1 ENHRY and CDR2 SYGVKD. CDR3 in DNA: TGTGCCATCAGTGAGGGGGCCAGGGGGGGTTTTAGCAATCAGCCCCAGCATTTT. It yields the protein CAISEGARGGFSNQPQHF.

This clonotype was observed many times. V and J are TRBV4-3 and TRBJ2-3; D uncertain. Between the trimmed V and J ends, which lost 0 bases and 4 bases, there was a span of 8 bases. CDR3 length: 14 amino acids. Looked up from germline, CDR1 is LGHNA and CDR2 is YSLEER. The CDR3 loop is CASSQEDGSDTQYF. The CDR3 DNA reads TGCGCCAGCAGCCAAGAGGATGGGTCAGATACGCAGTATTTT.

This clonotype was seen many times. The chain links TRBV3-1 to TRBJ2-7, with 8 bases matching TRBD2. Germline V lookup: CDR1 LGHDT, CDR2 YNNKEL (reference sequence). J lost 1 base, V lost 1 base, and 9 bases had no gene match. This CDR3 has 17 residues. The CDR3 loop reads CASSQGFGRLASYEQYF. CDR3 sequence (DNA): TGTGCCAGCAGCCAAGGGTTCGGGCGACTAGCGTCCTACGAGCAGTACTTC.

This clonotype was detected many times. This sequence joins TRBV2 and TRBJ2-1; 7 bases are a match to TRBD1. The V gene's germline CDR1 is SNHLY and CDR2 FYNNEI. The V segment lost 9 bases and the J segment 3 bases; nucleotides outside the gene matches: 5. The length of the CDR3 is 13 residues. DNA of the CDR3: TGTGCCAGTTACAGGGGCCTCTACAATGAGCAGTTCTTC. This codes for CASYRGLYNEQFF. The whole variable domain, filled in from reference TRBV2 and TRBJ2-1, reads EPEVTQTPSHQVTQMGQEVILRCVPISNHLYFYWYRQILGQKVEFLVSFYNNEISEKSEIFDDQFSVERPDGSNFTLKIRSTKLEDSAMYFCASYRGLYNEQFFGPGTRLTVL.

This clonotype was found many times. This chain joins TRBV30 and TRBJ1-6; the D gene is possibly TRBD1 (6 bases). The CDR3 is 12 amino acids. The germline V and J ends were trimmed by 0 bases and 11 bases, with 8 bases remaining between them. From germline, CDR1 is GTSNPN and CDR2 SVGIG (reference sequence). CDR3: CAWSVDSPPLHF. In DNA form, the CDR3 reads TGTGCCTGGAGTGTGGACAGTCCACCCCTCCACTTT.

This clonotype has a handful of counts. This chain links TRBV6-1 with TRBJ2-1; 10 nucleotides line up with TRBD2. In germline, CDR1 is MNHNS, CDR2 SASEGT. Unmatched junction bases numbered 12, after V lost 10 bases and J lost 0 bases. The CDR3 length is 17 residues. The CDR3 spells CATASGRASSSYNEQFF. CDR3 coding DNA: TGTGCCACCGCGAGCGGGAGGGCCTCCAGCTCCTACAATGAGCAGTTCTTC.

This clonotype has at least ten counts. The chain recombines TRBV20-1 with TRBJ1-2; 8 bases fit TRBD1. J was trimmed by 7 bases and V by 2 bases; bases with no gene match: 3. Germline CDR1 is DFQATT and CDR2 is SNEGSKA (reference sequence). This CDR3 has 12 residues. The CDR3 spells CSARQTGGGYTF. Here the CDR3 DNA reads TGCAGTGCTAGACAAACAGGGGGTGGCTACACCTTC.

Many counts were recorded for this clonotype. This rearrangement joins TRBV20-1 to TRBJ1-1, with D maybe TRBD1 (6 bases). Between the trimmed V and J ends, which lost 3 bases and 2 bases, there was a span of 22 bases. The CDR3 runs 17 residues. Germline lookup yields CDR1 DFQATT and CDR2 SNEGSKA (reference sequence). This CDR3 reads CSASESVTGGLNTEAFF. The CDR3 coding sequence is TGCAGTGCTAGTGAATCGGTGACGGGGGGGCTCAACACTGAAGCTTTCTTT.

This clonotype was counted at least ten times. The chain has TRBV3-1 and TRBJ2-7; D is possibly TRBD2 (5 bases). CDR1 is LGHDT, CDR2 YNNKEL, per germline (reference sequence). Trimming removed 6 bases at V and 3 bases at J, with 12 bases between. This CDR3 is 13 amino acids long. CDR3 sequence: CASSPREFYEQYF. The CDR3, as DNA: TGTGCCAGCAGTCCTAGGGAGTTCTACGAGCAGTACTTC.

The chain joins TRBV11-2 to TRBJ1-3, with TRBD1 as a possible D gene (6 bases). The CDR3 consists of 16 residues. The germline CDR1 and CDR2 sequences are SGHAT and FQNNGV. With 5 bases removed from V and 0 bases from J, the gap between germline ends came to 14 bases. The CDR3 region has the DNA TGTGCCAGCAGCCCGGGGACACCGAGCTCTGGAAACACCATATATTTT. It specifies CASSPGTPSSGNTIYF.

The chain couples TRBV20-1 to TRBJ2-7; TRBD2 is a possible D gene (6 bases). CDR3 length: 14 residues. The germline V gene encodes CDR1 DFQATT and CDR2 SNEGSKA (reference sequence). Between the trimmed V and J ends, which lost 0 bases and 2 bases, there was a span of 11 bases. DNA of the CDR3: TGCAGTGCTAGAGACGGGGGAATCGCCTACGAGCAGTACTTC. It encodes CSARDGGIAYEQYF.

This clonotype was observed a few times. The rearrangement joins TRBV28 to TRBJ1-2; 7 bases agree with TRBD1. This CDR3 comprises 16 residues. The ends lost 3 bases at V and 8 bases at J; junction bases unmatched: 15. The V gene's germline CDR1 is MDHEN and CDR2 SYDVKM. The CDR3 region is CASSFSTGARRSGYTF. The DNA of the CDR3 is TGTGCCAGCAGTTTTTCTACAGGGGCGAGGAGATCCGGCTACACCTTC.

This chain uses TRBV7-3 with TRBJ2-6; 10 nucleotides agree with TRBD1. Per germline, CDR1 SGHTA and CDR2 FQGTGA. Trimming took 5 bases from V and 0 from J; bases not matched to a gene: 13. This CDR3 is built from 20 residues. CDR3 coding DNA: TGTGCCAGCAGCCGACCCCGGGACAGGGGACAAAACTCTGGGGCCAACGTCCTGACTTTC. Its translation: CASSRPRDRGQNSGANVLTF.

This clonotype was recorded many times. The chain employs TRBV20-1 and TRBJ2-3; TRBD2 matches at 12 bases. The germline V gene has CDR1 DFQATT and CDR2 SNEGSKA (reference sequence). The trim removed 3 bases at V and 6 bases at J, leaving 4 bases unmatched. The CDR3 covers 14 residues. The CDR3 region is CSASPLAGGDTQYF. DNA of the CDR3: TGCAGTGCTAGCCCCCTAGCGGGAGGGGATACGCAGTATTTT.

This clonotype was detected ten times or more. CDR3 region: CASSPSGGYEQYF. The CDR3, as DNA: TGTGCCAGCAGCCCCTCAGGGGGATACGAGCAGTACTTC. V usage is TRBV3-1 and J usage is TRBJ2-7, with TRBD1 matching 7 bases. Germline CDR1 and CDR2: LGHDT and YNNKEL (reference sequence). With V trimmed by 4 bases and J by 4 bases, 4 bases remained unmatched. CDR3 size: 13 residues.

This clonotype was found many times. J is TRBJ1-1 and V is TRBV27; possible D gene TRBD1, 6 bases. The CDR3 extends over 15 amino acids. The V end lost 7 bases, the J end lost 1 base, and 16 bases lay between the germline ends. CDR1 MNHEY and CDR2 SMNVEV come from the germline V gene (reference sequence). CDR3 DNA sequence: TGTGCCAGCAACACACCAGGAGGGGGGAACACTGAAGCTTTCTTT. It codes for CASNTPGGGNTEAFF.

This clonotype was seen a handful of times. The rearrangement uses TRBV7-3 and TRBJ2-3; D might be TRBD2 (11 bases). V was clipped by 4 bases and J by 1 base, with 39 bases between them. This CDR3 has 24 amino acids. Germline loops: CDR1 SGHTA, CDR2 FQGTGA. The chain's CDR3 is CASSYSGTGDQTSGKRSGTDTQYF. The CDR3 coding sequence is TGTGCCAGCAGCTACTCCGGGACAGGGGACCAGACTAGCGGGAAAAGGTCAGGCACAGATACGCAGTATTTT.

The table lists this clonotype with many counts. The chain has TRBV20-1 and TRBJ1-6, with 10 bases fitting TRBD1. This CDR3 comprises 15 residues. The germline V gene has CDR1 DFQATT and CDR2 SNEGSKA (reference sequence). The junction had 3 bases not matched to a gene; V was cut back by 3 bases and J by 4 bases. CDR3 loop: CSASRQGAYNSPLHF. The CDR3 coding sequence is TGCAGTGCTAGCCGACAGGGGGCATATAATTCACCCCTCCACTTT.

Ten or more counts support this clonotype. This chain links TRBV28 with TRBJ2-7; 10 bases are shared with TRBD2. From germline, CDR1 is MDHEN and CDR2 SYDVKM. With V trimmed by 4 bases and J by 5 bases, 14 bases remained unmatched. The CDR3 is 17 residues long. CDR3: CASSSFWVAGGVDEQYF. DNA of the CDR3: TGTGCCAGCAGTTCCTTTTGGGTAGCGGGGGGTGTCGACGAGCAGTACTTC.

With regard to this clonotype: Possible read error: a much larger clone is one base away. The J gene is TRBJ2-1, the V gene TRBV20-1, with TRBD2 matching 7 bases. The assigned J gene may be wrong: the sequence end matches TRBJ2-7 better. The length of the CDR3 is 15 residues. Germline values: CDR1 DFQATT, CDR2 SNEGSKA (reference sequence). The CDR3 loop reads CSASKSGGWYNEQYF. CDR3 coding DNA: TGCAGTGCCTCAAAATCGGGGGGATGGTACAATGAGCAGTACTTC.

The sample holds many counts of this clonotype. The genes are TRBV28 and TRBJ1-2; D uncertain. The germline V gene encodes CDR1 MDHEN and CDR2 SYDVKM. There are 15 residues in the CDR3. Trimming left V 5 bases short and J 2 bases short, with 15 bases between. The CDR3 DNA reads TGTGCCAGCAGTCCCTACGAACGGGTCAACTATGGCTACACCTTC. Translation gives CASSPYERVNYGYTF.

There are a few counts of this clonotype. The rearrangement joins TRBV5-8 to TRBJ2-2, with 10 bases fitting TRBD1. Germline CDR1 SGHTS, CDR2 YDEGEE. The CDR3 sequence is 14 residues long. The junction had 4 bases not matched to a gene; V was cut back by 4 bases and J by 7 bases. CDR3: CASSTGQGYGELFF. CDR3 coding DNA: TGTGCCAGCAGCACGGGACAGGGGTACGGGGAGCTGTTTTTT.

The sample holds many counts of this clonotype. The chain links TRBV20-1 to TRBJ1-1, with D perhaps matching TRBD1 (6 bases). With 6 bases removed from V and 1 base from J, the gap between germline ends came to 18 bases. Germline assignment: CDR1 DFQATT and CDR2 SNEGSKA (reference sequence). The CDR3 runs to 15 residues. This CDR3 reads CSAPNGGRGNTEAFF. The CDR3 nucleotides are TGCAGTGCCCCCAACGGGGGGCGGGGGAACACTGAAGCTTTCTTT.

This chain connects TRBV12-3 or TRBV12-4 to TRBJ2-7; D is tentatively TRBD1 or TRBD2 (7 bases each). Trimming pared 6 bases from V and 5 bases from J, leaving 26 bases between. The CDR3 consists of 17 residues. The DNA of the CDR3 is TGTGCCAGCAGCCCCACCGGGGGAGGGCAGGGGACAGACGAGCAGTACTTC. Translating it yields CASSPTGGGQGTDEQYF.

This clonotype has a count of ten or more. The CDR3 region has the DNA TGTGCCAGCAGTTTAGGTGGTTTAGCGGGGGGTTTTACAGATACGCAGTATTTT. Residues: CASSLGGLAGGFTDTQYF. The chain combines TRBV28 with TRBJ2-3; 10 bases line up with TRBD2. Germline V gene lookup returns CDR1 MDHEN and CDR2 SYDVKM. V trimming: 2 bases; J trimming: 3 bases; junction bases outside the gene matches: 11. The CDR3 spans 18 residues.